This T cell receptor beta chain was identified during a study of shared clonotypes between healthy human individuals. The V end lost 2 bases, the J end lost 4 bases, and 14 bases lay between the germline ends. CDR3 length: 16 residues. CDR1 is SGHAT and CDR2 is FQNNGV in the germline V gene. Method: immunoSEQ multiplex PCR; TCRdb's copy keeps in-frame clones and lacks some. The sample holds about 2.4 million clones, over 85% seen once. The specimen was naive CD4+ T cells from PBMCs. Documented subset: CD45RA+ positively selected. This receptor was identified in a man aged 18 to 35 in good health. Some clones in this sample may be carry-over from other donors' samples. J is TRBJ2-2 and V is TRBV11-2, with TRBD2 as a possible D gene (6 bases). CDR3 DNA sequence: TGTGCCAGCAGCTTACTGGAGGGTGTCCCCACCGGGGAGCTGTTTTTT. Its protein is CASSLLEGVPTGELFF. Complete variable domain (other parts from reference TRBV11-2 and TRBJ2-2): EAGVAQSPRYKIIEKRQSVAFWCNPISGHATLYWYQQILGQGPKLLIQFQNNGVVDDSQLPKDRFSAERLKGVDSTLKIQPAKLEDSAVYLCASSLLEGVPTGELFFGEGSRLTVL.